A single TCR beta chain is shown here with its context. Time point defined: 2014-2015 season, pre-vaccination. The data belong to a study of follicular helper T cells after annual influenza vaccination. The method was immunoSEQ multiplex PCR; TCRdb's version includes in-frame clones alone and lacks a portion of them. The data contain 10,000 to 15,000 clones, under 80% of them seen just once; the ten biggest clones take up around 0.45%. Trimming took off 1 base at V and 5 bases at J, with 9 bases between the two ends. Germline V lookup: CDR1 SEHNR, CDR2 FQNEAQ (reference sequence). The CDR3 spans 14 residues.

Sequenced here: CXCR5- memory CD4+ T cells sorted from blood, sampled on the day of influenza vaccination. The sequence was obtained from an adult who received the influenza vaccine. The chain couples TRBV7-9 to TRBJ1-3, with D hard to call. DNA of the CDR3: TGTGCCAGCAGCTTAGTACAGTCCAGAAACACCATATATTTT. Encoded protein: CASSLVQSRNTIYF.